This TCR beta chain is drawn from a study of T cells in pancreatic ductal adenocarcinoma. This CDR3 has 15 amino acids. V was shortened by 1 base and J by 1 base, with 8 bases between the two germline ends. The V gene's germline CDR1 is SEHNR and CDR2 FQNEAQ (reference sequence). Surgery without prior neoadjuvant therapy was the treatment of the selected pancreatic ductal adenocarcinoma patients. As for this clone: Its antigen is still unknown.

Clones were sequenced by immunoSEQ multiplex PCR, and TCRdb holds only the in-frame ones, with some missing. The sample lists over 85,000 clones, about 96% occurring once. Overall study results and limits: Enrichment of CD45RO+ effector over naive T cells in tumors may bias clonality.

V usage is TRBV7-9 and J usage is TRBJ2-1; D gene unclear. The sequence derives from a human donor with pancreatic ductal adenocarcinoma. The sequenced sample was PBMCs. This CDR3 is CASSLDSVSYNEQFF. In DNA, the CDR3 is TGTGCCAGCAGCTTAGATAGTGTATCCTACAATGAGCAGTTCTTC. The complete variable domain, with remaining parts taken from reference TRBV7-9 and TRBJ2-1, reads DTGVSQNPRHKITKRGQNVTFRCDPISEHNRLYWYRQTLGQGPEFLTYFQNEAQLEKSRLLSDRFSAERPKGSFSTLEIQRTEQGDSAMYLCASSLDSVSYNEQFFGPGTRLTVL.